This is a list of T cell receptor beta chains from one sample in a study of T cell responses to AZD1222 COVID-19 vaccine. TCRdb's copy holds only in-frame clones and misses some; the assay was immunoSEQ multiplex PCR. The profile shows over 150,000 clones, 90% to 95% of them singletons. Sequenced material: peripheral blood, taken on day 0 of MenACWY control vaccination. The source of these receptors is an adult in good health. CDR3s include the opening cysteine and the closing phenylalanine or tryptophan. Each record gives: D gene, J gene, clone size, V gene, CDR3 DNA, CDR3 protein. A D gene is named only where the DNA matches it firmly. Not every row has a clone size; where given, it reads once, few, many or a size class.

D gene: NA
J gene: TRBJ1-5
clone size: NA
V gene: TRBV27
CDR3 DNA: TGTGCCAGCAGGCCTTTTCTGGGGAGCAATCAGCCCCAGCATTTT
CDR3 protein: CASRPFLGSNQPQHF

D gene: NA
J gene: TRBJ2-5
clone size: NA
V gene: TRBV12-3/TRBV12-4
CDR3 DNA: TGTGCCAGCAGTCGGGACTGGGGGACCCAGTACTTC
CDR3 protein: CASSRDWGTQYF

D gene: TRBD1
J gene: TRBJ1-5
clone size: NA
V gene: TRBV19
CDR3 DNA: TGTGCCAGTAGTATCGGGACAGGCAGAGGCAATCAGCCCCAGCATTTT
CDR3 protein: CASSIGTGRGNQPQHF

D gene: NA
J gene: TRBJ2-7
clone size: NA
V gene: TRBV30
CDR3 DNA: TGTGCCTGGAGTGTAGGAGTGGGAATAATCGAGCAGTACTTC
CDR3 protein: CAWSVGVGIIEQYF

D gene: NA
J gene: TRBJ1-2
clone size: once
V gene: TRBV29-1
CDR3 DNA: TGCAGCGTAGATGGTGGCTACACCTTC
CDR3 protein: CSVDGGYTF

D gene: NA
J gene: TRBJ1-1
clone size: NA
V gene: TRBV12-3/TRBV12-4
CDR3 DNA: TGTGCCAGCAGTAGGACGGTACTCACTGAAGCTTTCTTT
CDR3 protein: CASSRTVLTEAFF

D gene: NA
J gene: TRBJ1-4
clone size: once
V gene: TRBV5-1
CDR3 DNA: TGCGCCAGCAGCTACTTAGCCGTGGGAACTAATGAAAAACTGTTTTTT
CDR3 protein: CASSYLAVGTNEKLFF

D gene: TRBD1
J gene: TRBJ2-7
clone size: NA
V gene: TRBV7-6
CDR3 DNA: TGTGCCAGCAGCCCCTACCCCGGACAGGGCACTTACGAGCAGTACTTC
CDR3 protein: CASSPYPGQGTYEQYF

D gene: NA
J gene: TRBJ1-1
clone size: NA
V gene: TRBV12-5
CDR3 DNA: TGTGCTAGTGGTTTGGGAGGGGCCACTGAAGCTTTCTTT
CDR3 protein: CASGLGGATEAFF

D gene: NA
J gene: TRBJ2-1
clone size: NA
V gene: TRBV6-4
CDR3 DNA: TGTGCCAGCAGTTCCGAAGGAGGGCCTTACAATGAGCAGTTCTTC
CDR3 protein: CASSSEGGPYNEQFF

D gene: NA
J gene: TRBJ2-1
clone size: NA
V gene: TRBV24-1
CDR3 DNA: TGTGCCACCAGTGACTATAGCCCACCTACCTACAATGAGCAGTTCTTC
CDR3 protein: CATSDYSPPTYNEQFF

D gene: NA
J gene: TRBJ2-2
clone size: few
V gene: TRBV9
CDR3 DNA: TGTGCCAGCAGCGTGGGACCGTCTTTGGGGGAGCTGTTTTTT
CDR3 protein: CASSVGPSLGELFF

D gene: NA
J gene: TRBJ2-3
clone size: NA
V gene: TRBV11-1
CDR3 DNA: TGTGCCAGCAGCTTAGTGGCTACTAGCACAGATACGCAGTATTTT
CDR3 protein: CASSLVATSTDTQYF

D gene: TRBD1
J gene: TRBJ1-2
clone size: NA
V gene: TRBV29-1
CDR3 DNA: TGCAGCGTTGAAGGGGCAGGGGGGCTTAATGGCTACACCTTC
CDR3 protein: CSVEGAGGLNGYTF

D gene: NA
J gene: TRBJ2-7
clone size: NA
V gene: TRBV19
CDR3 DNA: TGTGCCAGTAGTATCGGCTTTGGCTCCTACGAGCAGTACTTC
CDR3 protein: CASSIGFGSYEQYF

D gene: NA
J gene: TRBJ2-1
clone size: NA
V gene: TRBV7-8
CDR3 DNA: TGTGCCAGCAGCTTTGGTTTGGGAGAGACGCTCCACAATGAGCAGTTCTTC
CDR3 protein: CASSFGLGETLHNEQFF

D gene: TRBD2
J gene: TRBJ2-3
clone size: once
V gene: TRBV14
CDR3 DNA: TGTGCCAGCAGCCAAGTTGAAGGTAGCGGGAGAACGCAGTATTTT
CDR3 protein: CASSQVEGSGRTQYF

D gene: TRBD1
J gene: TRBJ1-5
clone size: NA
V gene: TRBV30
CDR3 DNA: TGTGCCTGGAGTGTAGGAGGGGGCAAGTATCAGCCCCAGCATTTT
CDR3 protein: CAWSVGGGKYQPQHF

D gene: NA
J gene: TRBJ2-1
clone size: NA
V gene: TRBV5-1
CDR3 DNA: TGCGCCAGCAGCGATAGCGGCTCCTACAATGAGCAGTTCTTC
CDR3 protein: CASSDSGSYNEQFF

D gene: TRBD1
J gene: TRBJ1-2
clone size: NA
V gene: TRBV19
CDR3 DNA: TGTGCCAGTAGTATTTTACAGGGGGGAAGGGGCTACACCTTC
CDR3 protein: CASSILQGGRGYTF

D gene: TRBD1
J gene: TRBJ1-5
clone size: NA
V gene: TRBV6-5
CDR3 DNA: TGTGCCAGCCAGGGGGTTTATAGCAATCAGCCCCAGCATTTT
CDR3 protein: CASQGVYSNQPQHF

D gene: NA
J gene: TRBJ2-2
clone size: few
V gene: TRBV10-3
CDR3 DNA: TGTGCCAGTGGACAGGCGGGGGACACCGGGGAGCTGTTTTTT
CDR3 protein: CASGQAGDTGELFF

D gene: NA
J gene: TRBJ2-3
clone size: NA
V gene: TRBV14
CDR3 DNA: TGTGCCAGCAGCCCCACCGGGAGAGATACGCAGTATTTT
CDR3 protein: CASSPTGRDTQYF

D gene: NA
J gene: TRBJ2-7
clone size: NA
V gene: TRBV5-1
CDR3 DNA: TGCGCCAGCAGCCCTAAAGTTGGACAGTTCCACGAGCAGTACTTC
CDR3 protein: CASSPKVGQFHEQYF

D gene: NA
J gene: TRBJ2-1
clone size: once
V gene: TRBV6-5
CDR3 DNA: TGTGCCAGCAGTCCAGTCAATTACTACAATGAGCAGTTCTTC
CDR3 protein: CASSPVNYYNEQFF

D gene: NA
J gene: TRBJ1-5
clone size: NA
V gene: TRBV6-2/TRBV6-3
CDR3 DNA: TGTGCCAGCAGTTACTCTGGAGCAAGCAATCAGCCCCAGCATTTT
CDR3 protein: CASSYSGASNQPQHF

D gene: NA
J gene: TRBJ1-3
clone size: NA
V gene: TRBV27
CDR3 DNA: TGTGCCAGCAGGGATCTCTCTGGAAACACCATATATTTT
CDR3 protein: CASRDLSGNTIYF

D gene: NA
J gene: TRBJ2-2
clone size: NA
V gene: TRBV11-2
CDR3 DNA: TGTGCCAGCAGCTTAGTAACCGGGGAGCTGTTTTTT
CDR3 protein: CASSLVTGELFF

D gene: TRBD2
J gene: TRBJ2-1
clone size: NA
V gene: TRBV7-2
CDR3 DNA: TGTGCCAGCAGCACCCCACCGGGGATAGCGGGATACAATGAGCAGTTCTTC
CDR3 protein: CASSTPPGIAGYNEQFF

D gene: TRBD1
J gene: TRBJ1-4
clone size: NA
V gene: TRBV5-1
CDR3 DNA: TGCGCCAGCAGCTTAGACAGGGCCGGTAATGAAAAACTGTTTTTT
CDR3 protein: CASSLDRAGNEKLFF

D gene: NA
J gene: TRBJ2-5
clone size: NA
V gene: TRBV7-3
CDR3 DNA: TGTGCCAGCAGCCCTCGAGGTGGGGGAGAAGAGACCCAGTACTTC
CDR3 protein: CASSPRGGGEETQYF

D gene: TRBD1
J gene: TRBJ1-2
clone size: NA
V gene: TRBV27
CDR3 DNA: TGTGCCAGCAGGCCCGGACAGGGCGGTGGCTACACCTTC
CDR3 protein: CASRPGQGGGYTF

D gene: NA
J gene: TRBJ2-5
clone size: NA
V gene: TRBV21-1
CDR3 DNA: TGTGCCAGCACCAACCTGAGAGAGACCCAGTACTTC
CDR3 protein: CASTNLRETQYF

D gene: NA
J gene: TRBJ1-3
clone size: NA
V gene: TRBV28
CDR3 DNA: TGTGCCAGCAGTCCCCTTCACAGGGTTGTTAACACCATATATTTT
CDR3 protein: CASSPLHRVVNTIYF

D gene: NA
J gene: TRBJ2-4
clone size: NA
V gene: TRBV11-3
CDR3 DNA: TGTGCCAGCAGCCCAGGGGTAGCCAAAAACATTCAGTACTTC
CDR3 protein: CASSPGVAKNIQYF

D gene: TRBD2
J gene: TRBJ2-2
clone size: NA
V gene: TRBV7-2
CDR3 DNA: TGTGCCAGCAGGCATACTAGCGAAACCGGGGAGCTGTTTTTT
CDR3 protein: CASRHTSETGELFF

D gene: NA
J gene: TRBJ1-2
clone size: NA
V gene: TRBV24-1
CDR3 DNA: TGTGCCACCAGTGCGCAGGGGAAGGCTGGCTACACCTTC
CDR3 protein: CATSAQGKAGYTF

D gene: TRBD1
J gene: TRBJ2-7
clone size: NA
V gene: TRBV6-1
CDR3 DNA: TGTGCCAGCAGTGAAGAGCAGGGGGCGCGGGTCTACGAGCAGTACTTC
CDR3 protein: CASSEEQGARVYEQYF

D gene: TRBD1
J gene: TRBJ2-2
clone size: NA
V gene: TRBV4-1
CDR3 DNA: TGCGCCAGCAGCCAACGCGCCGGGACAGGGTATGACACCGGGGAGCTGTTTTTT
CDR3 protein: CASSQRAGTGYDTGELFF

D gene: NA
J gene: TRBJ1-1
clone size: NA
V gene: TRBV4-2
CDR3 DNA: TGTGCCAGCAGCCAAGAGGTGGGGACGGGGAACACTGAAGCTTTCTTT
CDR3 protein: CASSQEVGTGNTEAFF

D gene: NA
J gene: TRBJ1-3
clone size: NA
V gene: TRBV7-2
CDR3 DNA: TGTGCCAGCAGAACAGGACGAACGGGAGGAAACACCATATATTTT
CDR3 protein: CASRTGRTGGNTIYF

D gene: NA
J gene: TRBJ1-2
clone size: few
V gene: TRBV7-9
CDR3 DNA: TGTGCCAGCAGCTTTGGGTTGTCGTACTATGGCTACACCTTC
CDR3 protein: CASSFGLSYYGYTF

D gene: NA
J gene: TRBJ1-1
clone size: NA
V gene: TRBV3-1/TRBV3-2
CDR3 DNA: TGTGCCAGCAGCCAAGATCTTCGCAGGTCCATGAACACTGAAGCTTTCTTT
CDR3 protein: CASSQDLRRSMNTEAFF

D gene: NA
J gene: TRBJ1-1
clone size: NA
V gene: TRBV19
CDR3 DNA: TGTGCCAGCGGGGGCATCAACACTGAAGCTTTCTTT
CDR3 protein: CASGGINTEAFF

D gene: TRBD1
J gene: TRBJ2-3
clone size: NA
V gene: TRBV3-1/TRBV3-2
CDR3 DNA: TGTGCCAGCAGCCACCAGACAGGGATCACAGATACGCAGTATTTT
CDR3 protein: CASSHQTGITDTQYF

D gene: NA
J gene: TRBJ2-7
clone size: NA
V gene: TRBV20-1
CDR3 DNA: TGCAGTGCTAGAGAGGACTACGAGCAGTACTTC
CDR3 protein: CSAREDYEQYF

D gene: TRBD1
J gene: TRBJ1-2
clone size: NA
V gene: TRBV7-3
CDR3 DNA: TGTGCCAGCAGCACAAGACAGGGTCGGGGCTACACCTTC
CDR3 protein: CASSTRQGRGYTF

D gene: NA
J gene: TRBJ1-1
clone size: NA
V gene: TRBV28
CDR3 DNA: TGTGCCAGCAGCTCGCCCGGTAGGAACACTGAAGCTTTCTTT
CDR3 protein: CASSSPGRNTEAFF

D gene: TRBD2
J gene: TRBJ2-2
clone size: NA
V gene: TRBV7-9
CDR3 DNA: TGTGCCAGCAGCTTAAGACTAGCGGGAGCCGGGGAGCTGTTTTTT
CDR3 protein: CASSLRLAGAGELFF

D gene: TRBD1
J gene: TRBJ2-7
clone size: NA
V gene: TRBV6-2/TRBV6-3
CDR3 DNA: TGTGCCAGCAGTTCTGGACAGGGGGGGCCGACCTACGAGCAGTACTTC
CDR3 protein: CASSSGQGGPTYEQYF